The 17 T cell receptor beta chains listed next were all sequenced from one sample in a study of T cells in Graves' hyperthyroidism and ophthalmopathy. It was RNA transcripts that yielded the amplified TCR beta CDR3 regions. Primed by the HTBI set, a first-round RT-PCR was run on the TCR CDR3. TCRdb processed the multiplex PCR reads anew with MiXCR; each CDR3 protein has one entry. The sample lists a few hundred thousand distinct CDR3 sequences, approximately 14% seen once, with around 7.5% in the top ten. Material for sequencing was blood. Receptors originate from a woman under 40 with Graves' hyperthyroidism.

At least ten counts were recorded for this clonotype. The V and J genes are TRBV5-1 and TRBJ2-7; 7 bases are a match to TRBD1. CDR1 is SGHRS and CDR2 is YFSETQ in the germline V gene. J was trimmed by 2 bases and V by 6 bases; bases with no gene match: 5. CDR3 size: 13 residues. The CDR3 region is CASTGTAAYEQYF. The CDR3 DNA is TGCGCCAGCACCGGGACAGCGGCCTACGAGCAGTACTTC.

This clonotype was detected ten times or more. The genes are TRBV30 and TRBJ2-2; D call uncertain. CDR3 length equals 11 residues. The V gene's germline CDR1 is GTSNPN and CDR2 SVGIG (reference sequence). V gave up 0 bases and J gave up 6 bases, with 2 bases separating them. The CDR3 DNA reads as TGTGCCTGGAGTGTTCCCGGGGAGCTGTTTTTT. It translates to CAWSVPGELFF.

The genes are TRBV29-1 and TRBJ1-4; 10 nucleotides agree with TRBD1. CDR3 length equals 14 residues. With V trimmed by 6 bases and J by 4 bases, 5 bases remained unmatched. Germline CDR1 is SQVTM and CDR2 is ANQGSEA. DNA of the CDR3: TGCAGCGTAAGGACAGGGGGGAGTAATGAAAAACTGTTTTTT. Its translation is CSVRTGGSNEKLFF.

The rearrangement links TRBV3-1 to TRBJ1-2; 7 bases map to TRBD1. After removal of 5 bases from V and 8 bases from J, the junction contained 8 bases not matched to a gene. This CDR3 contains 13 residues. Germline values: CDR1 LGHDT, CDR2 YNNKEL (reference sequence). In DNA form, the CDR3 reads TGTGCCAGCAGCTCACTACAGGGGTCCGGCTACACCTTC. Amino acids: CASSSLQGSGYTF.

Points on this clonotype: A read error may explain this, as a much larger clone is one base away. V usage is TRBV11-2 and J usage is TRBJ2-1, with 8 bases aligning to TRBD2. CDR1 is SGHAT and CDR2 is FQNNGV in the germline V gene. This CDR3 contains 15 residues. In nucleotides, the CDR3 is TGTGCCAGCAGCTTAGTTAGCGGGGTCGACAATGGGCAGTTCTTC. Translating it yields CASSLVSGVDNGQFF.

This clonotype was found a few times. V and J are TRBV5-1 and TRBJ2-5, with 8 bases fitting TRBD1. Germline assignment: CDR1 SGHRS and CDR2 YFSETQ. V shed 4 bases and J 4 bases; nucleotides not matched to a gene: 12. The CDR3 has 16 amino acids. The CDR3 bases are TGCGCCAGCAGCCCCCTTGACAGGGGAGTGGGAGAGACCCAGTACTTC. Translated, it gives CASSPLDRGVGETQYF.

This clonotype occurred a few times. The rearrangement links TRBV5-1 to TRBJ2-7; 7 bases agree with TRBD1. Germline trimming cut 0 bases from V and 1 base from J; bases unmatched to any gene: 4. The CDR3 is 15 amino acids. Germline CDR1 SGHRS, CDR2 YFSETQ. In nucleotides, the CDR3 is TGCGCCAGCAGCTTGGACGGCAGGGGGTCCTACGAGCAGTACTTC. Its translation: CASSLDGRGSYEQYF.

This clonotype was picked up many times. For the CDR3, the DNA is TGCGCCAGCAGCTTGGAGGTCAGTTCAGATACGCAGTATTTT. This translates into CASSLEVSSDTQYF. This chain joins TRBV5-1 and TRBJ2-3; D not certain. Germline V CDR1 and CDR2: SGHRS, YFSETQ. The CDR3 has 14 residues. V shed 0 bases and J shed 4 bases, with 9 bases lying between them. Looking up the rest from reference TRBV5-1 and TRBJ2-3 gives the full variable domain: KAGVTQTPRYLIKTRGQQVTLSCSPISGHRSVSWYQQTPGQGLQFLFEYFSETQRNKGNFPGRFSGRQFSNSRSEMNVSTLELGDSALYLCASSLEVSSDTQYFGPGTRLTVL.

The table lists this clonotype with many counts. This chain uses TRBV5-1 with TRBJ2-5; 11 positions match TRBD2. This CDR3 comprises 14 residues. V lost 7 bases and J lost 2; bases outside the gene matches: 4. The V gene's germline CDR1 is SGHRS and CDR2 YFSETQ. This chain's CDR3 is CASGGTSGQETQYF. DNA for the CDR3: TGCGCCAGCGGGGGGACTAGCGGTCAAGAGACCCAGTACTTC.

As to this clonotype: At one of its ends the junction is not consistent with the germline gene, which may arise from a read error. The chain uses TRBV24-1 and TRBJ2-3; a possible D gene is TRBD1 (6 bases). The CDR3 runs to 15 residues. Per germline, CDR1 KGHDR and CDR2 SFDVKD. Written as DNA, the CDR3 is TGTGCCACCAGTGATACCGGGACAAACACAGATACGCAGTGTTTT. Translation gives CATSDTGTNTDTQCF.

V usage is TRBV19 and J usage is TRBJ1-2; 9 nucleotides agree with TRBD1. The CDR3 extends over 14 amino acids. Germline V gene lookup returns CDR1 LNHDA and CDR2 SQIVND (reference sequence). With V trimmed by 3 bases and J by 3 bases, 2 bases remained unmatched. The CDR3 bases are TGTGCCAGTAGTATGGGACAGGGTGACTATGGCTACACCTTC. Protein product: CASSMGQGDYGYTF.

This CDR3 reads CASSLDELGSYNSPLHF. The CDR3 DNA sequence: TGTGCCAGCAGCTTAGACGAGTTGGGCTCCTATAATTCACCCCTCCACTTT. V usage is TRBV7-6 and J usage is TRBJ1-6; no clear D. V lost 1 base and J 0 bases, leaving 10 bases between the germline ends. The CDR3 loop spans 17 amino acids. Germline CDR1 is SGHVS and CDR2 is FNYEAQ.

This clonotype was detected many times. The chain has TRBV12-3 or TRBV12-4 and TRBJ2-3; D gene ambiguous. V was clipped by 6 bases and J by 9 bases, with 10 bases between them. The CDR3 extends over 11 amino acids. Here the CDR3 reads CASRGTGTQYF. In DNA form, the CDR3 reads TGTGCCAGCAGGGGAACGGGCACGCAGTATTTT.

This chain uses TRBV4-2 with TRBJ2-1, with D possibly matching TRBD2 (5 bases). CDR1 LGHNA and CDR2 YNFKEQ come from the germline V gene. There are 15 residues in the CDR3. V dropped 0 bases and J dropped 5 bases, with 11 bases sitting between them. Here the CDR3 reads CASSQDGRDNNEQFF. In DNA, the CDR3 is TGTGCCAGCAGCCAAGATGGGAGAGATAACAATGAGCAGTTCTTC.

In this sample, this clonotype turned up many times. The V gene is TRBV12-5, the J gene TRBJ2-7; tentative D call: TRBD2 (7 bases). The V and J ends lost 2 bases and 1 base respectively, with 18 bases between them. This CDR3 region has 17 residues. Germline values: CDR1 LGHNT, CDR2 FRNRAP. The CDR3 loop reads CASGLNRGGSESYEQYF. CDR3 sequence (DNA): TGTGCTAGTGGTTTGAATAGGGGGGGCAGCGAGTCCTACGAGCAGTACTTC.

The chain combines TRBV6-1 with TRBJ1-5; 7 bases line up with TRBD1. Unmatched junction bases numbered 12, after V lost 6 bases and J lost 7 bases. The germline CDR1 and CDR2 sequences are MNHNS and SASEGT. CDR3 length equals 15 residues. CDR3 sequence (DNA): TGTGCCAGCAGACCCGACAGGGATTCTCGCCAGCCCCAGCATTTT. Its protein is CASRPDRDSRQPQHF.

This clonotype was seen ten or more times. CDR3 loop: CASSQGLAYYNEQFF. The CDR3 DNA reads as TGTGCCAGCAGCCAGGGACTAGCGTACTACAATGAGCAGTTCTTC. The chain couples TRBV3-1 to TRBJ2-1, with 10 positions matching TRBD2. CDR3 length: 15 residues. V dropped 3 bases and J dropped 3; count of bases not matched to a gene: 2. The germline V gene has CDR1 LGHDT and CDR2 YNNKEL (reference sequence).